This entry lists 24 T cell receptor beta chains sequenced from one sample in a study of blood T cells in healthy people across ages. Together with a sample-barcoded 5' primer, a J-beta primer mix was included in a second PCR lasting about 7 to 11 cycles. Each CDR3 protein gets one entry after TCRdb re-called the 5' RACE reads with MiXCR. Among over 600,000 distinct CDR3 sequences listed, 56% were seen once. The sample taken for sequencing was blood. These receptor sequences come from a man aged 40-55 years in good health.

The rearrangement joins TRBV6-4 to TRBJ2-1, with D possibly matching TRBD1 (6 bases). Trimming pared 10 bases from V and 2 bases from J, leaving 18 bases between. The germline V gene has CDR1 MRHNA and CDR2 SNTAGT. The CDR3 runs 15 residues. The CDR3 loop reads CATPGGQTTYNEQFF. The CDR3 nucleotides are TGTGCCACCCCCGGAGGACAGACCACCTACAATGAGCAGTTCTTC.

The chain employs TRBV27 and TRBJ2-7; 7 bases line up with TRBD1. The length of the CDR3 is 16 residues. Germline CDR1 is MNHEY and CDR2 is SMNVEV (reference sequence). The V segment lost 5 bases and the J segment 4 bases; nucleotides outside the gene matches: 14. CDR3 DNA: TGTGCCAGCAGTGCCTTCCCTCCCGACAGGGCTTACGAGCAGTACTTC. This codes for CASSAFPPDRAYEQYF.

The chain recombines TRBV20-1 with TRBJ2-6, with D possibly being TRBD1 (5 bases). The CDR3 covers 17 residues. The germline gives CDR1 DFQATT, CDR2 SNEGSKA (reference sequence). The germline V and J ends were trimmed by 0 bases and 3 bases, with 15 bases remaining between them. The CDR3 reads CSARDRVVGFGANVLTF. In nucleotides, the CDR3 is TGCAGTGCTAGAGACAGGGTGGTTGGCTTTGGGGCCAACGTCCTGACTTTC.

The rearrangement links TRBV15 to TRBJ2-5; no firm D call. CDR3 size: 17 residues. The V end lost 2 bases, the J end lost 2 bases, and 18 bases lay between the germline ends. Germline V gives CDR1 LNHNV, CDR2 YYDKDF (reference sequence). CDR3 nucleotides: TGTGCCACCAGCAGACCGATAGCAAGCTCGCTACAAGAGACCCAGTACTTC. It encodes CATSRPIASSLQETQYF. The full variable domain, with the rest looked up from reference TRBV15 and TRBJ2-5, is DAMVIQNPRYQVTQFGKPVTLSCSQTLNHNVMYWYQQKSSQAPKLLFHYYDKDFNNEADTPDNFQSRRPNTSFCFLDIRSPGLGDTAMYLCATSRPIASSLQETQYFGPGTRLLVL.

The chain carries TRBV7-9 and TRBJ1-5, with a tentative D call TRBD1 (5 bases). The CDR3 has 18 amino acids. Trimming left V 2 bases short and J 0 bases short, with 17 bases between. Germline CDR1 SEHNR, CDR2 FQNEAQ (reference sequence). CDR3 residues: CASSLSFHRNYSNQPQHF. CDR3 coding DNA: TGTGCCAGCAGCTTATCCTTCCACAGGAATTATAGCAATCAGCCCCAGCATTTT.

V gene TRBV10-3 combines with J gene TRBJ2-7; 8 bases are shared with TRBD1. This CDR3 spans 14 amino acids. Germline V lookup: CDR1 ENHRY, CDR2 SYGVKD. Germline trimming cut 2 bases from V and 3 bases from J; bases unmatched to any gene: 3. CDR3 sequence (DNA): TGTGCCATCAGTGAGGGGACAGGTGGCTACGAGCAGTACTTC. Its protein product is CAISEGTGGYEQYF.

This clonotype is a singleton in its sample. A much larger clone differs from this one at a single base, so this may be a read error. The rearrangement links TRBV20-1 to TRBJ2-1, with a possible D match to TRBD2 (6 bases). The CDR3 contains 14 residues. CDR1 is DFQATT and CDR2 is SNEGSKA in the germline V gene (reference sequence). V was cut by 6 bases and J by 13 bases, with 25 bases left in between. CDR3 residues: CSAKRERVSETQFF. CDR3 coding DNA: TGCAGTGCGAAACGGGAGAGGGTCTCAGAGACCCAGTTCTTC.

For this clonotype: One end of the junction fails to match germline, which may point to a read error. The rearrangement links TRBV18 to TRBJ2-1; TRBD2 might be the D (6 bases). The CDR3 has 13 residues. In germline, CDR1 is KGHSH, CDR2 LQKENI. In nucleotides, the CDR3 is TGTGCCAGCTCACCCGTCCGGGGGAATGCGCAGTTCTTC. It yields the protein CASSPVRGNAQFF.

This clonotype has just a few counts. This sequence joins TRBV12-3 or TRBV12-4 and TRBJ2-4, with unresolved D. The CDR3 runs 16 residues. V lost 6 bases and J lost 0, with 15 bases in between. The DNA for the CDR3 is TGTGCCAGCAGCTCAGCCTCCGTCCTAGCCAAAAACATTCAGTACTTC. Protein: CASSSASVLAKNIQYF.

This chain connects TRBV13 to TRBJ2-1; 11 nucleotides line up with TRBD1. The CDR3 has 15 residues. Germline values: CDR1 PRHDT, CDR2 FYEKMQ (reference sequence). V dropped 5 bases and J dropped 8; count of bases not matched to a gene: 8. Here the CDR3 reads CASSPDRGLVYEQFF. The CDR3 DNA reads TGTGCCAGCAGCCCGGACAGGGGGCTTGTCTATGAGCAGTTCTTC. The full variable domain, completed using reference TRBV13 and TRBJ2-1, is AAGVIQSPRHLIKEKRETATLKCYPIPRHDTVYWYQQGPGQDPQFLISFYEKMQSDKGSIPDRFSAQQFSDYHSELNMSSLELGDSALYFCASSPDRGLVYEQFFGPGTRLTVL.

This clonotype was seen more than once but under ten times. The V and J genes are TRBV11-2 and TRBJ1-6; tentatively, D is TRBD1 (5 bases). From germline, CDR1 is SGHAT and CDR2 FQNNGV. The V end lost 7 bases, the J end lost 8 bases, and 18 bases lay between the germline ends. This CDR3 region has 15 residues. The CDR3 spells CASKPRGIRDSPLHF. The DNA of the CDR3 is TGTGCCAGCAAGCCCCGGGGGATAAGGGATTCACCCCTCCACTTT.

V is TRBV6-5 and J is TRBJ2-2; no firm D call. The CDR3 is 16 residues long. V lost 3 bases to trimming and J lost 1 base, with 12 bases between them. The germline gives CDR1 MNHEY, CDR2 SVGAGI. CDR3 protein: CASSYTHPRNTGELFF. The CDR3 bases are TGTGCCAGCAGTTATACCCACCCCAGGAACACCGGGGAGCTGTTTTTT.

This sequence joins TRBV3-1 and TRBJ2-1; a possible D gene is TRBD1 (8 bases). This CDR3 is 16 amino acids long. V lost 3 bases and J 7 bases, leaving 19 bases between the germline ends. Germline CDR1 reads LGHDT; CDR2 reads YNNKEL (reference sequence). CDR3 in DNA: TGTGCCAGCAGCCAGGTACACAGGGGGGGACTGAATGAGCAGTTCTTC. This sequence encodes CASSQVHRGGLNEQFF.

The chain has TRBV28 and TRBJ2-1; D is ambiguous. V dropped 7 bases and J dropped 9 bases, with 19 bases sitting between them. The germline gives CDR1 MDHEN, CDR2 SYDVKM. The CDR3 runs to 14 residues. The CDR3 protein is CASTMFSDGGEQFF. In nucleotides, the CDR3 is TGTGCCAGCACAATGTTCTCGGACGGCGGTGAGCAGTTCTTC.

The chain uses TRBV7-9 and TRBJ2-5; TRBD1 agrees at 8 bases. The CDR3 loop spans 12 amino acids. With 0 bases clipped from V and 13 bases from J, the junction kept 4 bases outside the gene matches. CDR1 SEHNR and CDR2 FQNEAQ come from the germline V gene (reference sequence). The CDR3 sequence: CASSLAQGAPYF. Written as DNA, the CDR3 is TGTGCCAGCAGCTTAGCCCAGGGGGCTCCGTACTTC. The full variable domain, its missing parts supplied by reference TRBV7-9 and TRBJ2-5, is DTGVSQNPRHKITKRGQNVTFRCDPISEHNRLYWYRQTLGQGPEFLTYFQNEAQLEKSRLLSDRFSAERPKGSFSTLEIQRTEQGDSAMYLCASSLAQGAPYFGPGTRLLVL.

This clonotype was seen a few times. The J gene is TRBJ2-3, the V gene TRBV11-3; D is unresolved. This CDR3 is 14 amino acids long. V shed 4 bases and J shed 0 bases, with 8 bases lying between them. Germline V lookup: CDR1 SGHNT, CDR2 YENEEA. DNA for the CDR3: TGTGCCAGCAGCTCGGACGGAAGCACAGATACGCAGTATTTT. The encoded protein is CASSSDGSTDTQYF.

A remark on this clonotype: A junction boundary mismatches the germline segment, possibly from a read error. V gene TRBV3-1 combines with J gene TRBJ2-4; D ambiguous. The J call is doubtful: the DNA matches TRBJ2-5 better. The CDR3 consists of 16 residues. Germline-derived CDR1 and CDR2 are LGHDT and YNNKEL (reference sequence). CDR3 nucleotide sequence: TGTGCCGGCAGCCAAGATGGTGCAAGCAAAATGGAGACCCAGTACTTC. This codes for CAGSQDGASKMETQYF.

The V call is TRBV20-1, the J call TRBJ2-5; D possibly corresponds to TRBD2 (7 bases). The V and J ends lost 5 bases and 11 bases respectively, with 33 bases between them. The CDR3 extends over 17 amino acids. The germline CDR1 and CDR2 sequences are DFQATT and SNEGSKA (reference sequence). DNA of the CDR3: TGCAGTGCTGAACCAAACGCCGGGACTAAGGGGGGCAATGAGCAGTACTTC. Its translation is CSAEPNAGTKGGNEQYF.

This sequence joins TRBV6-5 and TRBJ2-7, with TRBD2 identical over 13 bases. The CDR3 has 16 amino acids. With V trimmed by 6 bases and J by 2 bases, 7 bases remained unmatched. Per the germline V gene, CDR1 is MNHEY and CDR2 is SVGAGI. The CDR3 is CASSRTSGGTAYEQYF. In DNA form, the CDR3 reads TGTGCCAGCAGCAGGACTAGCGGGGGTACCGCCTACGAGCAGTACTTC.

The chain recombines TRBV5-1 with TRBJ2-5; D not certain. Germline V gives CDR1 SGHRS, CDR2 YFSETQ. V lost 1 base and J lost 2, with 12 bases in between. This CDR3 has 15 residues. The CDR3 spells CASSLTPGKQETQYF. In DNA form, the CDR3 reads TGCGCCAGCAGCTTGACTCCCGGAAAACAAGAGACCCAGTACTTC.

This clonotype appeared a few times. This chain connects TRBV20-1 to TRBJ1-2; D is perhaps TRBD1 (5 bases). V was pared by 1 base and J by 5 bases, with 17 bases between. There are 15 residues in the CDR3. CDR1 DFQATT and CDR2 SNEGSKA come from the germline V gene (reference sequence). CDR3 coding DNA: TGCAGTGCTAGAGTGATGCTTCAGGGAGGTTATGGCTACACCTTC. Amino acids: CSARVMLQGGYGYTF.

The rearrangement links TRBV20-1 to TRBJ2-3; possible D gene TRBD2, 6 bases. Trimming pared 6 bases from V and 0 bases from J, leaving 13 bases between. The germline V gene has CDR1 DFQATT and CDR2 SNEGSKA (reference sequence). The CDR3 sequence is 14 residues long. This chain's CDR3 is CSASGLPSTDTQYF. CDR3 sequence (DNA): TGCAGTGCGAGCGGGCTTCCTAGCACAGATACGCAGTATTTT.

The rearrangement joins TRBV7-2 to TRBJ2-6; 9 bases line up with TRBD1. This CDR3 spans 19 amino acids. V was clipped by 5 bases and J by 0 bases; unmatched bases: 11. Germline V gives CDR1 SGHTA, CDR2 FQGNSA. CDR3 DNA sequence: TGTGCCAGCAGCACACAGGGGGCTTTGGGAGCCTCTGGGGCCAACGTCCTGACTTTC. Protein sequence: CASSTQGALGASGANVLTF.

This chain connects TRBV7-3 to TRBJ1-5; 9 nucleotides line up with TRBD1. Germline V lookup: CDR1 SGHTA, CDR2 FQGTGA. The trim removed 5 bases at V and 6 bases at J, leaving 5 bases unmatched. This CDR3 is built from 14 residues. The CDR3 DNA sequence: TGTGCCAGCAGCGGGACAGGGTTGGTTCAGCCCCAGCATTTT. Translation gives CASSGTGLVQPQHF. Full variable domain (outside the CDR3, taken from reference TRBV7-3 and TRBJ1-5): GAGVSQTPSNKVTEKGKYVELRCDPISGHTALYWYRQSLGQGPEFLIYFQGTGAADDSGLPNDRFFAVRPEGSVSTLKIQRTERGDSAVYLCASSGTGLVQPQHFGDGTRLSIL.